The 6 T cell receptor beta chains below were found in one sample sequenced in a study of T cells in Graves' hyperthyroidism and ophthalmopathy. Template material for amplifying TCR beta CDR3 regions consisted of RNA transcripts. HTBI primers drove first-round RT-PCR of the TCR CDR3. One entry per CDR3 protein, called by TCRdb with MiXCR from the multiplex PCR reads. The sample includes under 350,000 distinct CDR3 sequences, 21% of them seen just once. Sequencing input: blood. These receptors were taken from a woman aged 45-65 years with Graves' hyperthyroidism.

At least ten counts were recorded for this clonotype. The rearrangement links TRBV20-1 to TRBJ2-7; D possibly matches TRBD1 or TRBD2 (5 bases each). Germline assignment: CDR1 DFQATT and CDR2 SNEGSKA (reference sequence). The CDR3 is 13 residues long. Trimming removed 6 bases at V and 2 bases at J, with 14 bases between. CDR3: CSAKPGRPYEQYF. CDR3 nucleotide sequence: TGCAGTGCAAAACCGGGACGTCCCTACGAGCAGTACTTC.

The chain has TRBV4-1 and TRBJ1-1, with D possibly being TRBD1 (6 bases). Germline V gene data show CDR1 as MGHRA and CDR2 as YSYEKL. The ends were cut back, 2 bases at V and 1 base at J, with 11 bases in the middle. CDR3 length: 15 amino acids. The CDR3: CASSQPGTTNTEAFF. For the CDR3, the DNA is TGCGCCAGCAGCCAACCCGGGACAACGAACACTGAAGCTTTCTTT.

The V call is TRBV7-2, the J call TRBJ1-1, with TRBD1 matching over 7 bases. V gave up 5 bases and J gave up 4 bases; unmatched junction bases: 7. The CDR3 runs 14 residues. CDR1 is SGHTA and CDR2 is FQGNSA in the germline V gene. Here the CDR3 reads CASSIRGLRTEAFF. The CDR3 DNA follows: TGTGCCAGCAGCATAAGGGGGCTTCGCACTGAAGCTTTCTTT.

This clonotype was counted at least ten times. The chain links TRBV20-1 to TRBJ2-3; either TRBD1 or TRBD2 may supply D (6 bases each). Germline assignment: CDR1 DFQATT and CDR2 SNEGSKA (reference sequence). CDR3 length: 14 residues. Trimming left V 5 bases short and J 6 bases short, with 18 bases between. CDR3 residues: CSADGTPGGDTQYF. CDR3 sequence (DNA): TGCAGTGCTGACGGGACACCCGGGGGCGATACGCAGTATTTT.

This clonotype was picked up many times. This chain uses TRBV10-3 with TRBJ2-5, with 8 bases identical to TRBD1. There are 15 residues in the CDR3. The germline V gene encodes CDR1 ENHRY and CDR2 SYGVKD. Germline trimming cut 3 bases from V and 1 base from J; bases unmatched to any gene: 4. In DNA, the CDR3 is TGTGCCATCAGTGAACAGGGACAGGCCCAAGAGACCCAGTACTTC. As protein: CAISEQGQAQETQYF.

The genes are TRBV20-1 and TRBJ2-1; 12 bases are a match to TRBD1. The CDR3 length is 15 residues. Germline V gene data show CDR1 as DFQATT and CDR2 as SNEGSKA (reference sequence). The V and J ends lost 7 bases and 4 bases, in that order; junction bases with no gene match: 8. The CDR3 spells CSGAGTGGDYNEQFF. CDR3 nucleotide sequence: TGCAGTGGCGCCGGGACAGGGGGCGATTACAATGAGCAGTTCTTC.